The 7 T cell receptor beta chains below come from one sample, sequenced in a study of cytotoxic CD8 clonotypes in ibrutinib-treated CLL. Repertoires were generated with immunoSEQ multiplex PCR, while TCRdb's copy carries only in-frame clones and drops some. In the table there are approximately 60,000 clones, 55% to 65% of which are singletons. The sample in question was PBMCs, obtained after 24 months of ibrutinib treatment. The source is a human donor with chronic lymphocytic leukemia.

The chain employs TRBV7-7 and TRBJ2-2; D remains ambiguous. Trimming left V 5 bases short and J 1 base short, with 5 bases between. The CDR3 spans 13 residues. Germline V lookup: CDR1 SSHAT, CDR2 FNYEAQ (reference sequence). The CDR3 loop reads CASSSENTGELFF. Written as DNA, the CDR3 is TGTGCCAGCAGCAGTGAGAACACCGGGGAGCTGTTTTTT. The full variable domain, with the rest looked up from reference TRBV7-7 and TRBJ2-2, is GAGVSQSPRYKVTKRGQDVTLRCDPISSHATLYWYQQALGQGPEFLTYFNYEAQPDKSGLPSDRFSAERPEGSISTLTIQRTEQRDSAMYRCASSSENTGELFFGEGSRLTVL.

This clone turned up a few times. The chain links TRBV10-3 to TRBJ2-7, with D tentatively TRBD2 (6 bases). This CDR3 is 14 amino acids long. Between the trimmed V and J ends, which lost 3 bases and 4 bases, there was a span of 13 bases. Germline loops: CDR1 ENHRY, CDR2 SYGVKD. The CDR3 bases are TGTGCCATCAGTGACCCAGGTGGGGGGTACGAGCAGTACTTC. This codes for CAISDPGGGYEQYF.

The chain recombines TRBV7-9 with TRBJ2-1; 10 nucleotides line up with TRBD2. The CDR3 runs to 14 residues. Germline CDR1 SEHNR, CDR2 FQNEAQ (reference sequence). The trim removed 4 bases at V and 4 bases at J, leaving 1 base unmatched. The CDR3 sequence: CASSSSGSYNEQFF. DNA of the CDR3: TGTGCCAGCAGCTCTAGCGGGAGTTACAATGAGCAGTTCTTC.

The chain uses TRBV30 and TRBJ1-1; D gene unclear. The CDR3 is 14 amino acids. The germline CDR1 and CDR2 sequences are GTSNPN and SVGIG (reference sequence). With 0 bases removed from V and 4 bases from J, the gap between germline ends came to 12 bases. The CDR3 sequence: CAWSVGLSSTEAFF. The CDR3 region has the DNA TGTGCCTGGAGTGTAGGGCTGAGTTCCACTGAAGCTTTCTTT.

This clone ranks as medium-sized. The J gene is TRBJ2-2, the V gene TRBV5-6, with 7 nucleotides matching TRBD2. The CDR3 is 14 residues long. With V trimmed by 3 bases and J by 5 bases, 4 bases remained unmatched. Germline V gene sequence: CDR1 SGHDT, CDR2 YYEEEE. The CDR3 DNA follows: TGTGCCAGCAGCTATCCGGGAGGAACCGGGGAGCTGTTTTTT. Translation: CASSYPGGTGELFF.

This clone turned up a few times. The chain recombines TRBV6-5 with TRBJ2-3; 11 nucleotides line up with TRBD2. J gave up 5 bases and V 6 bases, and 7 bases lay outside the gene matches. The length of the CDR3 is 15 residues. Germline CDR1 reads MNHEY; CDR2 reads SVGAGI. The CDR3 DNA sequence: TGTGCCAGCAGGCTTAGCGGGGGGGCCTTAGATACGCAGTATTTT. This sequence encodes CASRLSGGALDTQYF.

This clone was observed a handful of times. The chain recombines TRBV28 with TRBJ2-6; D is uncertain. Germline CDR1 reads MDHEN; CDR2 reads SYDVKM. This CDR3 is 14 amino acids long. V lost 6 bases, J lost 0 bases, and 6 bases lay in between. The CDR3 region has the DNA TGTGCCAGCAGCTACAGCTCTGGGGCCAACGTCCTGACTTTC. This gives the protein CASSYSSGANVLTF.